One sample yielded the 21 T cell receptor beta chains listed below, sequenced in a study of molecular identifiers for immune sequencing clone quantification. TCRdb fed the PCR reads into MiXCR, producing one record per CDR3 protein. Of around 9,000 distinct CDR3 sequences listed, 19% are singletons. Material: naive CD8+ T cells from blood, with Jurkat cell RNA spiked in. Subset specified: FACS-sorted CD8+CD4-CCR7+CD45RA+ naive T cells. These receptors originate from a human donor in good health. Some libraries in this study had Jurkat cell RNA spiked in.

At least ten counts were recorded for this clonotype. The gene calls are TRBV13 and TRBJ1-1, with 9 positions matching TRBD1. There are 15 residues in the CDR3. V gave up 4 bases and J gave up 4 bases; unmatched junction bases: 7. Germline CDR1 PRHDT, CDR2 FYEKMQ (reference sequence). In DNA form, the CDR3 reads TGTGCCAGCAGCTCCGGGACAGGGTTGAGCACTGAAGCTTTCTTT. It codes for CASSSGTGLSTEAFF.

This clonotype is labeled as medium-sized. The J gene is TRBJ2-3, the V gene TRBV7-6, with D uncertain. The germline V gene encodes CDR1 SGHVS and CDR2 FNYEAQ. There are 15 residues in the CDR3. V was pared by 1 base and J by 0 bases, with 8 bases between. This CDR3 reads CASSLVVGSTDTQYF. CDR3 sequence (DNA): TGTGCCAGCAGCTTAGTCGTTGGAAGCACAGATACGCAGTATTTT.

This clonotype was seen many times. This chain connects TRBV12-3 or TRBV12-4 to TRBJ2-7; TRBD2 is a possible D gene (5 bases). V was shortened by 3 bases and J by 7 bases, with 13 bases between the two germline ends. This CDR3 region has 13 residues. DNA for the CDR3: TGTGCCAGCAGTTTCCCGGATGGAGGAGAGCAGTACTTC. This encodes CASSFPDGGEQYF.

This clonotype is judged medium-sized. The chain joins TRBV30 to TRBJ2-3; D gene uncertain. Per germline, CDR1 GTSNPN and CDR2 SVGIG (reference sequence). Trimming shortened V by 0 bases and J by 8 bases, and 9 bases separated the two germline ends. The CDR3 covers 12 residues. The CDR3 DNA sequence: TGTGCCTGGAGTGTTGACCAGATTACGCAGTATTTT. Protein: CAWSVDQITQYF.

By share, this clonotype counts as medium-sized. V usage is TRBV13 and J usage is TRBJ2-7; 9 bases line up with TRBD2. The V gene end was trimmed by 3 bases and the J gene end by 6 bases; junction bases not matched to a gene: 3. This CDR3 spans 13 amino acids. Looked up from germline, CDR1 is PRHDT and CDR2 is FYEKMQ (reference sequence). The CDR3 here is CASSLGGRAEQYF. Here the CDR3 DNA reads TGTGCCAGCAGCTTGGGCGGGAGGGCCGAGCAGTACTTC. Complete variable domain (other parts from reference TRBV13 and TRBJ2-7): AAGVIQSPRHLIKEKRETATLKCYPIPRHDTVYWYQQGPGQDPQFLISFYEKMQSDKGSIPDRFSAQQFSDYHSELNMSSLELGDSALYFCASSLGGRAEQYFGPGTRLTVT.

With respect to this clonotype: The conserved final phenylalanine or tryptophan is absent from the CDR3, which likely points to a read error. The CDR3 coding sequence is TGTGCCAGCAGTTGCGGGTCGGGATATAGCAATCAGCCCCAGCATCTT. Its protein is CASSCGSGYSNQPQHL. The V call is TRBV6-2 or TRBV6-3, the J call TRBJ1-5; D remains unclear. CDR1 MNHEY and CDR2 SVGEGT come from the germline V gene. Trimming pared 4 bases from V and 0 bases from J, leaving 13 bases between. The CDR3 totals 16 residues.

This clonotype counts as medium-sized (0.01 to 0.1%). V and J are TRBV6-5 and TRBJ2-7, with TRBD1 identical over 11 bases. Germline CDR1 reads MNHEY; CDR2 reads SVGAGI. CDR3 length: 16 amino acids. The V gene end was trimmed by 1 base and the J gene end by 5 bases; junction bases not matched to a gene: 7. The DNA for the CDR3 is TGTGCCAGCAGTTACTGGACAGGGGGCGGGACGGACGAGCAGTACTTC. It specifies CASSYWTGGGTDEQYF.

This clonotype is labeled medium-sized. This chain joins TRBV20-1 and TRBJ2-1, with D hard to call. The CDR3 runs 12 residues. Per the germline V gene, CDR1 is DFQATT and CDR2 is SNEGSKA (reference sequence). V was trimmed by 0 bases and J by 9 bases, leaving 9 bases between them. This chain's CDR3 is CSARDTVGEQFF. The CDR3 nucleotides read TGCAGTGCTAGAGATACCGTAGGTGAGCAGTTCTTC.

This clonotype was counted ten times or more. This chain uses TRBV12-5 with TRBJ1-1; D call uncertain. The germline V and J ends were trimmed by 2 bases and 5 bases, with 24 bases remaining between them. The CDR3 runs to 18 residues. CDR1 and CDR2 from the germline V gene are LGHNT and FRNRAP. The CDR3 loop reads CASGLRVMVTSGETEAFF. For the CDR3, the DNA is TGTGCTAGTGGTTTGAGGGTGATGGTGACCTCCGGCGAAACTGAAGCTTTCTTT.

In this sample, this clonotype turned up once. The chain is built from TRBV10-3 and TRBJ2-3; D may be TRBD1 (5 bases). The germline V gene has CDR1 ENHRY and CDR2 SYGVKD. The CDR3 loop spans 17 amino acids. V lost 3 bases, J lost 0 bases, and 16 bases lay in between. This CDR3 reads CAISDRVQGLSTDTQYF. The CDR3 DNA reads TGTGCCATCAGTGATCGGGTCCAGGGCCTAAGCACAGATACGCAGTATTTT.

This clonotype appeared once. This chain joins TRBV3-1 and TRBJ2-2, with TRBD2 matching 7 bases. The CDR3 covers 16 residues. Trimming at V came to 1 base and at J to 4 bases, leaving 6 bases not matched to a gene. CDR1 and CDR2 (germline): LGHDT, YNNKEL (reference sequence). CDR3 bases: TGTGCCAGCAGCCAAGTGGCGGGAGTGGTCACCGGGGAGCTGTTTTTT. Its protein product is CASSQVAGVVTGELFF.

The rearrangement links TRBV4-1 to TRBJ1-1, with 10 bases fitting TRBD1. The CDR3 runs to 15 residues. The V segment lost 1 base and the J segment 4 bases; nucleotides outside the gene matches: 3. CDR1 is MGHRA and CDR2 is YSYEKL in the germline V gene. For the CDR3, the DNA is TGCGCCAGCAGCCAAGTGAGGACAGGGGGCACTGAAGCTTTCTTT. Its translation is CASSQVRTGGTEAFF.

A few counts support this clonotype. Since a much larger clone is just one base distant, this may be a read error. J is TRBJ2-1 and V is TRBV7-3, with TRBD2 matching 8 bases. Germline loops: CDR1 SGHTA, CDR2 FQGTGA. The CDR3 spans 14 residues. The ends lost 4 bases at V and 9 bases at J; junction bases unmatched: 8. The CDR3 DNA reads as TGTGCCAGCAGCTGGGGCGGGAGGCACAGTGAGCAGTTCTTC. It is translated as CASSWGGRHSEQFF.

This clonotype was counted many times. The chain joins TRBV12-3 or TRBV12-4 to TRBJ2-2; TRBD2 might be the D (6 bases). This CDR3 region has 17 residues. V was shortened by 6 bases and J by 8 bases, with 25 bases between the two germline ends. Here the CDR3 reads CASRGLPESGDAGELFF. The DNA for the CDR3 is TGTGCCAGCAGAGGACTACCCGAGTCAGGAGATGCGGGGGAGCTGTTTTTT.

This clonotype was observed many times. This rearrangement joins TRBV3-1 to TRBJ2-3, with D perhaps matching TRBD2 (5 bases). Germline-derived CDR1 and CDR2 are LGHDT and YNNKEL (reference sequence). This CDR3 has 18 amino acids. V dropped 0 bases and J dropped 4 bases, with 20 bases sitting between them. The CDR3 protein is CASSQEFLTTKDSDTQYF. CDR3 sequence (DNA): TGTGCCAGCAGCCAAGAGTTTTTGACTACCAAAGATTCAGATACGCAGTATTTT.

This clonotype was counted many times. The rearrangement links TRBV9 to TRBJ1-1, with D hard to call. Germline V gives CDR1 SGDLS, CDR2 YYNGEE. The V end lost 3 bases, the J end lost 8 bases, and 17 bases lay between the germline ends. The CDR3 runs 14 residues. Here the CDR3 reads CASSAGWAADEAFF. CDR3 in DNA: TGTGCCAGCAGCGCCGGGTGGGCGGCGGACGAAGCTTTCTTT.

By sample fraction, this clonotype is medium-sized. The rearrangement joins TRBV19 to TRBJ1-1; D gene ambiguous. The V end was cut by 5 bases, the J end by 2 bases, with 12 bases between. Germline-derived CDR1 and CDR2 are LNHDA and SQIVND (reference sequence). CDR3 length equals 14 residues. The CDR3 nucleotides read TGTGCCAGTAGTTTGGGCACAGCAAACACTGAAGCTTTCTTT. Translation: CASSLGTANTEAFF.

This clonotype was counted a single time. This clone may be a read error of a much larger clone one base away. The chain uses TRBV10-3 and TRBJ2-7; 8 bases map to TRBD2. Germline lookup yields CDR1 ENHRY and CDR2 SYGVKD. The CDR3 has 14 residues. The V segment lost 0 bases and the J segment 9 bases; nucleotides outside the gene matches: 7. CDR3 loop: CAISESLTSVAQYF. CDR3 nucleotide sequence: TGTGCCATCAGTGAGTCGCTGACTAGCGTCGCGCAGTACTTC.

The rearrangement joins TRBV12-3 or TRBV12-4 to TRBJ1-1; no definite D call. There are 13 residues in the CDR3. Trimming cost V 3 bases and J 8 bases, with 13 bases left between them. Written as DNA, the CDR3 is TGTGCCAGCAGTTTCTCAAGTCAAGGGGAAGCTTTCTTT. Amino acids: CASSFSSQGEAFF.

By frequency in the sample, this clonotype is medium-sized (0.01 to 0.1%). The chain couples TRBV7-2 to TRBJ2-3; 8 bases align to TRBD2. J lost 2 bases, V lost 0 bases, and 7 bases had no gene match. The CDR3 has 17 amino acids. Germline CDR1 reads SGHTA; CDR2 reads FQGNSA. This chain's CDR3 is CASSLAGLGSTTDTQYF. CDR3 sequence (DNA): TGTGCCAGCAGCTTAGCGGGACTAGGGTCGACCACAGATACGCAGTATTTT. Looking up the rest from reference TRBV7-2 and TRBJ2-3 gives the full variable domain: GAGVSQSPSNKVTEKGKDVELRCDPISGHTALYWYRQSLGQGLEFLIYFQGNSAPDKSGLPSDRFSAERTGGSVSTLTIQRTQQEDSAVYLCASSLAGLGSTTDTQYFGPGTRLTVL.

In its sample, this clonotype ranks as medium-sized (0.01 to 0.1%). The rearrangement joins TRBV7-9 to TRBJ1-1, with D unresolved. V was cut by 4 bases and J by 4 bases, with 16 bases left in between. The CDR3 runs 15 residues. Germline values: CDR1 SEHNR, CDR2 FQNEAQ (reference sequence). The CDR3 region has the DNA TGTGCCAGCAGCTCCGGACTGTACGGTCGCACTGAAGCTTTCTTT. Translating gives CASSSGLYGRTEAFF.